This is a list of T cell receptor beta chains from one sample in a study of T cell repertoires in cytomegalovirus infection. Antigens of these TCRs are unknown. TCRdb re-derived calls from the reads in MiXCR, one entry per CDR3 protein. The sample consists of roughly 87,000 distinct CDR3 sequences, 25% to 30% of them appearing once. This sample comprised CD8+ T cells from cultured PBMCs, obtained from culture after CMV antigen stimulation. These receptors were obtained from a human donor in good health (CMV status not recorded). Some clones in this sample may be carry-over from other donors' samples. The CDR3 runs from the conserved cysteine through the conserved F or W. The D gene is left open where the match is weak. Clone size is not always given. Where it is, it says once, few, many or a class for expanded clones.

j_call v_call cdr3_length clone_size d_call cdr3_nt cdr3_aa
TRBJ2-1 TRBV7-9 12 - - TGTGCCAGCAGGGATTACGGCAATGAGCAGTTCTTC CASRDYGNEQFF
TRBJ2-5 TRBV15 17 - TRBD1 TGTGCCACCAGCACCCTAACTGGGACAGGGAATATGGAGACCCAGTACTTC CATSTLTGTGNMETQYF
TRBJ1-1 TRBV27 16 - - TGTGCCAGCAGTTTTACCGGGACACCCATGAACACTGAAGCTTTCTTT CASSFTGTPMNTEAFF
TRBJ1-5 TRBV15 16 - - TGTGCCACCAGCAGAGATCGTTCCGGGGGCAATCAGCCCCAGCATTTT CATSRDRSGGNQPQHF
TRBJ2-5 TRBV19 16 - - TGTGCCAGTAGTATCGGGGCTAGCGCAAACCAAGAGACCCAGTACTTC CASSIGASANQETQYF
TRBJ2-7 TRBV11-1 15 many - TGTGCCAGCAGCGCCTTAGGGGGGGAGTTGGACGAGCAGTACTTC CASSALGGELDEQYF
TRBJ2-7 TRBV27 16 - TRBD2 TGTGCCAGCAGTCGAGGGACTAGCGGGGGTTTCTACGAGCAGTACTTC CASSRGTSGGFYEQYF
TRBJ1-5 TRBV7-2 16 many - TGTGCCAGCAGCTTAGGGGGTTGGAATAGCAATCAGCCCCAGCATTTT CASSLGGWNSNQPQHF
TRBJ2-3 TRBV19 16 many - TGTGCCAGTAGTATAGTTGGACTCCTTGATGCAGATACGCAGTATTTT CASSIVGLLDADTQYF
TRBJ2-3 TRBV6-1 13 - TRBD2 TGTGCCAGCATGGGACTACGCACAGATACGCAGTATTTT CASMGLRTDTQYF
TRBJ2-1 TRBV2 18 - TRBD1 TGTGCCAGCAGTGGATTCTTTGGGACAGGGGAGTCCTACAATGAGCAGTTCTTC CASSGFFGTGESYNEQFF
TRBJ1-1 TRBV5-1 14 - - TGCGCCAGCAGCTTGGTAGGGACGAACACTGAAGCTTTCTTT CASSLVGTNTEAFF
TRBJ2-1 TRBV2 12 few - TGTGCCAGCAGAGGGAGTTACAATGAGCAGTTCTTC CASRGSYNEQFF
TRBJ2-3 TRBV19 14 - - TGTGCCAGTAGTATAGGCTCTAATGCGGATACGCAGTATTTT CASSIGSNADTQYF
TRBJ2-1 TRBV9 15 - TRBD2 TGTGCCAGCAGCTCCCGGACTAGCGGGGGGGATGAGCAGTTCTTC CASSSRTSGGDEQFF
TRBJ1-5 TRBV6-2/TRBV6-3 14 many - TGTGCCAGCAGTCCCCTTTACGGGAGTCAGCCCCAGCATTTT CASSPLYGSQPQHF
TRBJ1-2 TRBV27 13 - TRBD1 TGTGCCAGCAGAAGGCCCGGGACAGACCCCTACACCTTC CASRRPGTDPYTF
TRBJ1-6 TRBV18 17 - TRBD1 TGTGCCAGCTCACCCCCCGGGACAGTGGGCCGACATTCACCCCTCCACTTT CASSPPGTVGRHSPLHF
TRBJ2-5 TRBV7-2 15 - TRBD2 TGTGCCAGCAGCTTAGATAGCGGGGGAGGAGAGACCCAGTACTTC CASSLDSGGGETQYF
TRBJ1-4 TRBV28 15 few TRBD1 TGTGCCAGCAGCCAAAACAGGGGGACTAATGAAAAACTGTTTTTT CASSQNRGTNEKLFF
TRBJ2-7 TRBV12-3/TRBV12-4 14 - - TGTGCCAGCACTCCGGGACGCGAAACCTACGAGCAGTACTTC CASTPGRETYEQYF
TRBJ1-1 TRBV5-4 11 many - TGTGCCAGCAGCTTGGGCGGAGAAGCTTTCTTT CASSLGGEAFF
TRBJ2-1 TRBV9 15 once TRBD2 TGTGCCAGCAGCGTAGTGAGCGGGGGCTACAATGAGCAGTTCTTC CASSVVSGGYNEQFF
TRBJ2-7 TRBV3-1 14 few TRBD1 TGTGCCAGCAGCGGCCGGGACAGGGTCGACGAGCAGTACTTC CASSGRDRVDEQYF
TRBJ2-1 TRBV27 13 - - TGTGCCAGCAGCGAAACCCCGACTATTCCGCAGTTCTTC CASSETPTIPQFF
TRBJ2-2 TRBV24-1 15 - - TGTGCCACCAGTGACCCTGGGACCGACACCGGGGAGCTGTTTTTT CATSDPGTDTGELFF
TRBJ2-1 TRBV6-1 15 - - TGTGCCAGCAGAATTGACTGGAGCTCCTACAATGAGCAGTTCTTC CASRIDWSSYNEQFF
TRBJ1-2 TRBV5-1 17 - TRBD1 TGCGCCAGCAGCTTCTCCGGGACAGGGGGAGTAAACTATGGCTACACCTTC CASSFSGTGGVNYGYTF
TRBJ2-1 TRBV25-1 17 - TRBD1 TGTGTCAGCAGTGGGACAGGGGGGAGGAGCTCCTACAATGATCAGTTCTTC CVSSGTGGRSSYNDQFF
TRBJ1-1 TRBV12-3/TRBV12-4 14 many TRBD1 TGTGCCAGCAGCATCACCACAGGGGGCGGCGTGGCTTTCTTT CASSITTGGGVAFF
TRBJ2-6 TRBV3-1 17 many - TGTGCCAGCAGCCAGGACAGTTCGCCCTCTGGGGCCAACGTCCTGACTTTC CASSQDSSPSGANVLTF
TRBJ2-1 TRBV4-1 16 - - TGCGCCAGCAGCCAAGTTGTTACTATTGCCTACAATGAGCAGTTCTTC CASSQVVTIAYNEQFF
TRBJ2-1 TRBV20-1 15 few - TGCAGTGCTAGAGATTTGGCGGAGTCCTACAATGAGCAGTTCTTC CSARDLAESYNEQFF
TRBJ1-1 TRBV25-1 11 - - TGTGCCAGCGCTGAGGGGGTAGTAGCTTTCTTT CASAEGVVAFF
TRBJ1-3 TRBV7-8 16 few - TGTGCCAGCAGCTTAGAAGCGGGGAGCTCTGGAAACACCATATATTTT CASSLEAGSSGNTIYF
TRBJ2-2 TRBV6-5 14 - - TGTGCCAGCAGCCGTACAGGGCTGGGCGGGGAGCTGTTTTTT CASSRTGLGGELFF
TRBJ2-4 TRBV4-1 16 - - TGCGCCAGCAGCCAAGATAACTGGGGTGCCAAAAACATTCAGTACTTC CASSQDNWGAKNIQYF
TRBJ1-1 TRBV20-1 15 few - TGCAGTGCTAGAGACCCACGTGGGGCGAACACTGAAGCTTTCTTT CSARDPRGANTEAFF
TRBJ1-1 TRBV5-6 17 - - TGTGCCAGCAGCTTGGATGGGGGGGCACATCGGGACACTGAAGCTTTCTTT CASSLDGGAHRDTEAFF
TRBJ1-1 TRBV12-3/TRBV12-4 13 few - TGTGCCAGCAGTGATGGACGGGTTTCTGAAGCTTTCTTT CASSDGRVSEAFF